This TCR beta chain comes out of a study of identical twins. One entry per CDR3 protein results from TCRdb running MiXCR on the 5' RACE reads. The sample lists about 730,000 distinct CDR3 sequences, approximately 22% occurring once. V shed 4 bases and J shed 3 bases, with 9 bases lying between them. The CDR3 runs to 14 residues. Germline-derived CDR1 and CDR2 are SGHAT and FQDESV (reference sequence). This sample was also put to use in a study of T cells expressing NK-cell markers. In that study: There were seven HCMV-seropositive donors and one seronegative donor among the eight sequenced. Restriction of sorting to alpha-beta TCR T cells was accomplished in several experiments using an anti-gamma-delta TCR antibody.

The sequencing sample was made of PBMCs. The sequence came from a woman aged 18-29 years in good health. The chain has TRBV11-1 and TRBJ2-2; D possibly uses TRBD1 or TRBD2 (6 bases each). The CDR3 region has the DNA TGTGCCAGCAGCTACAGGGACTACACCGGGGAGCTGTTTTTT. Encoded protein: CASSYRDYTGELFF.